This T cell receptor (beta chain) was identified during a study of blood T cell repertoires in COVID-19. Sequenced by immunoSEQ multiplex PCR; TCRdb stores in-frame clones only, minus some. There are approximately 230,000 clones in the sample; around 90% occur only once, and under 4% lies in the top ten. Per the germline V gene, CDR1 is MNHEY and CDR2 is SMNVEV (reference sequence). Trimming stripped 8 bases from V and 7 bases from J, with 12 bases between. The CDR3 has 12 amino acids. Sequencing was performed on peripheral blood. The sequence came from a man aged 18 to 35 with active or convalescent COVID-19. This chain joins TRBV27 and TRBJ2-1, with D possibly matching TRBD1 (5 bases). DNA of the CDR3: TGTGCCAGCCGGATGGCAGGGAATGAGCAGTTCTTC. Its protein is CASRMAGNEQFF.